The sample holds a few counts of the clone carrying this TCR beta chain. Antigen specificity is unknown. This sample was included in a study of identical twins. Points from the study as a whole: Out-of-frame alpha sequences common to twins exhibited an excess of low generation probability. Invariant T cells like MAIT and iNKT could partly confound the zero-insertion analyses. Beta clonotypes that were abundant in cord blood contained fewer insertions, a pattern absent from memory repertoires.

Template switching added a universal primer site, and cDNA bore unique molecular identifiers. MiXCR, run by TCRdb on the 5' RACE reads, gives a single entry per CDR3 protein. The sample shows approximately 680,000 distinct CDR3 sequences, around 7.4% of them seen only once. The CDR3 runs 16 residues. J gave up 3 bases and V 1 base, and 5 bases lay outside the gene matches. Germline CDR1 is SGHAT and CDR2 is FQNNGV. The same sample was also studied in work on yellow fever vaccine responses in identical twins.

This receptor was identified in a woman between 18 and 29 years old in good health. Sequencing was done on a sample of PBMCs. V gene TRBV11-2 combines with J gene TRBJ1-1, with TRBD1 matching 10 bases. CDR3 amino acids: CASSLGQGAADTEAFF. CDR3 in DNA: TGTGCCAGCAGCTTAGGACAGGGGGCGGCGGACACTGAAGCTTTCTTT.